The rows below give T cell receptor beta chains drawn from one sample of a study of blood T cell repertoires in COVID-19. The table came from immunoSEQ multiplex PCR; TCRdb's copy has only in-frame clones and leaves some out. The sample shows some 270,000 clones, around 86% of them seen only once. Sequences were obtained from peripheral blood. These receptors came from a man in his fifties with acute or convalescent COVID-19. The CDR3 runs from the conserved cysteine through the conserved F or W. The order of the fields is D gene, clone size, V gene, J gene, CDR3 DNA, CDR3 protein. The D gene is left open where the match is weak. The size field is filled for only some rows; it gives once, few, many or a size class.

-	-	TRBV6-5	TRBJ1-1	TGTGCCAGCAGTTACTCGGGCGCTGAAGCTTTCTTT	CASSYSGAEAFF
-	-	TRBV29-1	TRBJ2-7	TGCAGCGTTGATGGTGGGGGCGGACGCTACGAGCAGTACTTC	CSVDGGGGRYEQYF
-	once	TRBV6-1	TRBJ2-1	TGTGCCAGCAGTGAACGGGCGGGGCTTGGCAATGAGCAGTTCTTC	CASSERAGLGNEQFF
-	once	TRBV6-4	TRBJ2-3	TGTGCCAGCACTCATACCGAAGGGGAGTATTTT	CASTHTEGEYF
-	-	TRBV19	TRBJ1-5	TGTGCCACCTCCCCTCGGAAACAGGGCATTCAGCCCCAGCATTTT	CATSPRKQGIQPQHF
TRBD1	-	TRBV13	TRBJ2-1	TGTGCCAGCAGCCCGGAACAGGGGGACAATGAGCAGTTCTTC	CASSPEQGDNEQFF
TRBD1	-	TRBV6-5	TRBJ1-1	TGTGCCACCGGGGACAGGACCATGAACACTGAAGCTTTCTTT	CATGDRTMNTEAFF
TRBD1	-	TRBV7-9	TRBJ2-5	TGTGCCAGCAGCCGGCAGGGGGCGGAAGAGACCCAGTACTTC	CASSRQGAEETQYF
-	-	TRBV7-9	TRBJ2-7	TGTGCCAGCAGCTTAGGTGCTGGGGCCGGGTTCTACGAGCAGTACTTC	CASSLGAGAGFYEQYF
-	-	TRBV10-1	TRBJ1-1	TGCGCCAGCTCGTTTAGTGTTGACACTGAAGCTTTCTTT	CASSFSVDTEAFF
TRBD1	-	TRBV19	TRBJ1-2	TGTGCCAGTAGCACCCATACAGGGGGCTTTTCTAACTATGGCTACACCTTC	CASSTHTGGFSNYGYTF
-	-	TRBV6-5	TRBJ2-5	TGTGCCAGCACAGACTACTTCCAAGAGACCCAGTACTTC	CASTDYFQETQYF
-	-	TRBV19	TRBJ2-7	TGTGCCAGTAGTTGGTCCGGGGGACACGAGCAGTACTTC	CASSWSGGHEQYF
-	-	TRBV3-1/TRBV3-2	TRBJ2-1	TGTGCCAGCACCCGACTGGGCTCCTACAATGAGCAGTTCTTC	CASTRLGSYNEQFF
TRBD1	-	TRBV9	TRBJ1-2	TGTGCCAGCAGCGCAGGGACAGGGAACTATGGCTACACCTTC	CASSAGTGNYGYTF
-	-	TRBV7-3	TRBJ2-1	TGTGCCAGCAGCTTACACCGGGGGTCTAACAATGAGCAGTTCTTC	CASSLHRGSNNEQFF
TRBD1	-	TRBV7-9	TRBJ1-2	TGTGCCAGCAGCAACCCCGGGACAGGGGGTACAGGCTACACCTTC	CASSNPGTGGTGYTF
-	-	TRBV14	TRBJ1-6	TGTGCCAGCAGCCAAGTCCAGTTCGAGGGGGCCCTCCACTTT	CASSQVQFEGALHF
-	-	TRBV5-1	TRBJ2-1	TGCGCCAGCAGCTTGGGGCCAAATGAGCAGTTCTTC	CASSLGPNEQFF
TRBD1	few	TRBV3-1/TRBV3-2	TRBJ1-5	TGTGCCAGCAGCCAAACCTACGACAGGGGACCCCAGCATTTT	CASSQTYDRGPQHF
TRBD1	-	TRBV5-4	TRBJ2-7	TGTGCCAGCAGTCCATCTCCAAGGGACAGCCTCTCCTACGAGCAGTACTTC	CASSPSPRDSLSYEQYF
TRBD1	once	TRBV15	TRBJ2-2	TGTGCCACCAGCAGAGGGGGGACAGGGTCCGGGGAGCTGTTTTTT	CATSRGGTGSGELFF
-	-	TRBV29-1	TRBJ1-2	TGCAGCGTATTGGACCCGGGGGGCGACTATGGCTACACCTTC	CSVLDPGGDYGYTF
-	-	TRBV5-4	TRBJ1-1	TGTGCCAGCAGCGGAGGGGGGGGAGATGAAGCTTTCTTT	CASSGGGGDEAFF
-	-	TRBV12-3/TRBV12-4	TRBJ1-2	TGTGCCAGCAGTCCCAGGTTTAACTATGGCTACACCTTC	CASSPRFNYGYTF
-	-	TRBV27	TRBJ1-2	TGTGCCAGCAGTTTGGGGCCGGGGAGGGGCTACACCTTC	CASSLGPGRGYTF
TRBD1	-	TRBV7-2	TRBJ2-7	TGTGCCAGCAGCCCCCGACAGGGACCTACGAAGCAGTACTTC	CASSPRQGPTKQYF
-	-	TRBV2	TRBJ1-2	TGTGCCAGCAGTGAACCCGACAGGTCCTATGGCTACACCTTC	CASSEPDRSYGYTF
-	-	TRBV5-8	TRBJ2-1	TGTGCCAGCAGCGGCCGTTTGGATGAGCAGTTCTTC	CASSGRLDEQFF
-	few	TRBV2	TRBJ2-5	TGTGCCAGCAATAGCCTAGGGGCGATGGTAGAGACCCAGTACTTC	CASNSLGAMVETQYF
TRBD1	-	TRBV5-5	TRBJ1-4	TGTGCCAGCAGCTGGGGACAGCCCGTTAATGAAAAACTGTTTTTT	CASSWGQPVNEKLFF
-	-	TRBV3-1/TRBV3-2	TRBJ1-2	TGTGCCAGCAGCCAAGAAGGAGTGACAGGCGGCTATGGCTACACCTTC	CASSQEGVTGGYGYTF
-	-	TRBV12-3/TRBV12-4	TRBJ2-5	TGTGCCAGCAGTACCGGGACCCAGTACTTC	CASSTGTQYF
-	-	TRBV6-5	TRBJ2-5	TGTGCCAGCAGAAAACAGGCGTACCAAGAGACCCAGTACTTC	CASRKQAYQETQYF
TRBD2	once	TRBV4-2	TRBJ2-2	TGTGCCAGCAGCGAACGACTAGCGGGGGGGCTCGAGGAGCTGTTTTTT	CASSERLAGGLEELFF
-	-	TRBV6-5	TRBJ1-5	TGTGCCAGCAGTCCTCAGTCGAATAGCAATCAGCCCCAGCATTTT	CASSPQSNSNQPQHF
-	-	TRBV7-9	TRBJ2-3	TGTGCCAGCAGCCCACCGTCGGGTCGGGCAGATACGCAGTATTTT	CASSPPSGRADTQYF
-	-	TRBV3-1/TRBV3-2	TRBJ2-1	TGTGCCAGCAGCCAAGAGGGTGTGGGCGAGCAGTTCTTC	CASSQEGVGEQFF
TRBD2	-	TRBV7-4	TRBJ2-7	TGTGCCAGCAGCTTAGCGCGGGCTAGCGGGGGGAAAAACGAGCAGTACTTC	CASSLARASGGKNEQYF
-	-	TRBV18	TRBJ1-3	TGTGCCAGCTCCCCGGGGACTTCTGATGACACCATATATTTT	CASSPGTSDDTIYF